Listed below are T cell receptor beta chains from one sample, sequenced in a study of blood T cell repertoires in COVID-19. Profiled with immunoSEQ multiplex PCR; TCRdb holds only in-frame clones, not every one. The sample yields about 320,000 clones, 75% to 90% seen once. The sequenced sample consisted of PBMCs or T cells enriched from blood (not recorded which). These receptors were collected from a man in his sixties who had recovered from COVID-19. Both conserved end residues are part of each CDR3. Each record gives: clone size, J gene, D gene, V gene, CDR3 protein, CDR3 DNA. The D gene is left open where the match is weak. Clone size is not always given. Where it is, it says once, few, many or a class for expanded clones.

. TRBJ2-3 . TRBV24-1 CATSDFSTDTQYF TGTGCCACCAGTGACTTTAGCACAGATACGCAGTATTTT
. TRBJ1-2 . TRBV4-1 CASSQDPASGDGYTF TGCGCCAGCAGCCAAGACCCAGCCAGTGGAGATGGCTACACCTTC
. TRBJ2-1 . TRBV29-1 CSASIWGSGGAYNEQFF TGCAGCGCCAGCATTTGGGGTAGCGGAGGGGCCTACAATGAGCAGTTCTTC
. TRBJ2-7 TRBD1 TRBV28 CASTQGQASSYEQYF TGTGCCAGCACCCAGGGACAGGCCAGCTCCTACGAGCAGTACTTC
. TRBJ2-7 . TRBV28 CASSSPPGTHYEQYF TGTGCCAGCAGTTCCCCCCCCGGGACACACTACGAGCAGTACTTC
. TRBJ1-5 . TRBV6-2/TRBV6-3 CASSYRDQPQHF TGTGCCAGCAGTTACCGAGATCAGCCCCAGCATTTT
. TRBJ1-1 TRBD1 TRBV11-3 CASSSTGGKAFF TGTGCCAGCAGCTCCACAGGGGGCAAAGCTTTCTTT
. TRBJ2-1 . TRBV7-9 CASSLAETRIVEQFF TGTGCCAGCAGCTTAGCGGAGACCAGAATCGTGGAGCAGTTCTTC
. TRBJ2-3 TRBD2 TRBV19 CASRPAGGPDTQYF TGTGCCAGTAGACCAGCGGGAGGCCCAGATACGCAGTATTTT
. TRBJ2-1 . TRBV12-3/TRBV12-4 CASRASPYNEQFF TGTGCCAGCAGGGCTAGCCCCTACAATGAGCAGTTCTTC
once TRBJ2-3 TRBD1 TRBV5-1 CASSRFEGAADTQYF TGCGCCAGCAGCCGCTTCGAGGGGGCCGCAGATACGCAGTATTTT
. TRBJ2-2 TRBD2 TRBV11-3 CASSSTSGRAQLFF TGTGCCAGCAGCTCGACTAGCGGGAGGGCGCAGCTGTTTTTT
. TRBJ2-1 . TRBV29-1 CSVEVAGGIRFF .
. TRBJ2-7 TRBD1 TRBV7-3 CASSRDRSSYEQYF TGTGCCAGCAGCCGGGACAGGAGCTCCTACGAGCAGTACTTC
. TRBJ2-3 . TRBV7-2 CASSLRVISTDTQYF TGTGCCAGCAGCTTGAGAGTCATTAGCACAGATACGCAGTATTTT
. TRBJ2-1 . TRBV29-1 CSAAQREQFF TGCAGCGCTGCGCAGCGGGAGCAGTTCTTC
once TRBJ1-2 TRBD1 TRBV6-1 CASSESRGQLGYGYTF TGTGCCAGCAGTGAATCCAGGGGGCAACTTGGCTATGGCTACACCTTC
once TRBJ1-4 TRBD1 TRBV23-1 CASSQLEAGGTGGEKLFF TGCGCCAGCAGTCAATTGGAGGCTGGCGGGACAGGTGGGGAAAAACTGTTTTTT
. TRBJ1-2 TRBD1 TRBV19 CASSIQDRDYGYTF TGTGCCAGTAGTATACAGGACAGGGACTATGGCTACACCTTC
. TRBJ1-5 TRBD1 TRBV6-1 CASSEANRGPSQHF TGTGCCAGCAGTGAAGCTAACAGGGGGCCGTCCCAGCATTTT
. TRBJ2-5 TRBD1 TRBV24-1 CATSSGTGWQETQYF TGTGCCACCAGCTCTGGGACAGGTTGGCAAGAGACCCAGTACTTC
. TRBJ1-4 . TRBV9 CASSPRQDSREKLFF TGTGCCAGCAGCCCCCGACAGGACTCTCGGGAAAAACTGTTTTTT
. TRBJ1-4 . TRBV27 CASSKNRDNIMKGLFF TGTGCCAGCAGTAAAAATCGGGACAATATAATGAAGGGACTGTTTTTT
. TRBJ2-3 . TRBV25-1 CASSEPYTDTQYF TGTGCCAGCAGTGAACCGTACACAGATACGCAGTATTTT
. TRBJ2-1 . TRBV20-1 CSASAAREQFF TGCAGTGCTAGCGCTGCGAGAGAGCAGTTCTTC
. TRBJ2-3 . TRBV5-4 CASSFGDWSTDTQYF TGTGCCAGCAGCTTCGGAGACTGGAGCACAGATACGCAGTATTTT
. TRBJ2-5 TRBD2 TRBV19 CASSSRVSGSRETQYF TGTGCCAGTAGTTCCCGCGTTAGCGGGAGTAGAGAGACCCAGTACTTC
. TRBJ2-7 . TRBV23-1 CASGRGGGVHEQYF TGCGCCAGCGGACGAGGAGGGGGCGTCCACGAGCAGTACTTC
few TRBJ1-1 . TRBV5-4 CASSLGGLGGLNTEAFF TGTGCCAGCAGCTTGGGGGGGCTCGGCGGGCTGAACACTGAAGCTTTCTTT
. TRBJ1-4 TRBD1 TRBV2 CASSGTGALSEKLFF TGTGCCAGCAGTGGGACAGGGGCGCTATCGGAAAAACTGTTTTTT